This T cell receptor beta chain was obtained from a study of cytomegalovirus exposure and HLA in healthy donors. This clone was seen a few times. What it recognizes is unknown. Primers: 60 Vbeta forward and 13 Jbeta reverse. Original processing methods: In a later analysis, some 80 million unique TCR beta chains included roughly 11 million shared by two or more donors. The assay was immunoSEQ multiplex PCR, and TCRdb's table has in-frame clones only and misses some. The V and J calls and the clone size are those of that table, but D and trimming were determined from the DNA. The data show nearly 70,000 clones, about 73% seen once. The V and J ends lost 0 bases and 7 bases respectively, with 7 bases between them. CDR1 is MNHNS, CDR2 SASEGT, per germline. The CDR3 sequence is 13 residues long. The study, taken as a whole, reports: Later analysis showed most CMV-associated TCR beta chains appearing HLA-restricted. Published work reported that the classifier diagnosed cytomegalovirus status with high specificity and sensitivity. The investigators catalogued 150 to 200 TCR beta chains as cytomegalovirus-associated.

The chain employs TRBV6-1 and TRBJ1-5; no clear D. The clonotype comes from a woman between 55 and 75 years old in good health and CMV-seropositive. Sample: PBMCs. CDR3 bases: TGTGCCAGCAGTGAAGCTCCCCTACAGCCCCAGCATTTT. The encoded protein is CASSEAPLQPQHF.